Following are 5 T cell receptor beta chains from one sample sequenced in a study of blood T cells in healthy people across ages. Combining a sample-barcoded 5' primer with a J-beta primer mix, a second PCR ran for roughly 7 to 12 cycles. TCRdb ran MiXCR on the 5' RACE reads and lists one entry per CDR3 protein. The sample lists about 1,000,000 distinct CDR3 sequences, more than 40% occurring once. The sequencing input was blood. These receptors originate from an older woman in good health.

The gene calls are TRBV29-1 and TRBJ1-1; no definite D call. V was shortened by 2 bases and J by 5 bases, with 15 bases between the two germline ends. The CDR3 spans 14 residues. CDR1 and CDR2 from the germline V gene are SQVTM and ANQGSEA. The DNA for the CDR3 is TGCAGCGTTGAACGGGAGGCGGCGGGGACTGAAGCTTTCTTT. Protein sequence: CSVEREAAGTEAFF.

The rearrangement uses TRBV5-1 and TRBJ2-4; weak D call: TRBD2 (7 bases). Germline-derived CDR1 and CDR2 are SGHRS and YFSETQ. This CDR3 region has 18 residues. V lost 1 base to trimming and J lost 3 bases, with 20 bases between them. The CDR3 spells CASSLQVAGAYDKNIQYF. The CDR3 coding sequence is TGCGCCAGCAGCTTGCAAGTTGCGGGGGCCTATGACAAAAACATTCAGTACTTC.

CDR3 DNA sequence: TGTGCCAGCAGCTCCCGCCTAGGGGTCTCCTACGAGCAGTACTTC. Translated: CASSSRLGVSYEQYF. This chain uses TRBV7-8 with TRBJ2-7, with D perhaps TRBD1 (5 bases). Germline V gene sequence: CDR1 SGHVS, CDR2 FQNEAQ. V shed 4 bases and J shed 0 bases, with 13 bases lying between them. This CDR3 comprises 15 residues.

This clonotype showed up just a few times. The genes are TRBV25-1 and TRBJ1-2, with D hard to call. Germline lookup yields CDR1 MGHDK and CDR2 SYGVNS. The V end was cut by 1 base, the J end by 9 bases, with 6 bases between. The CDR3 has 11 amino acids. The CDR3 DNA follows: TGTGCCAGCAGTGAATCGGGGAGCTACACCTTC. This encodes CASSESGSYTF.

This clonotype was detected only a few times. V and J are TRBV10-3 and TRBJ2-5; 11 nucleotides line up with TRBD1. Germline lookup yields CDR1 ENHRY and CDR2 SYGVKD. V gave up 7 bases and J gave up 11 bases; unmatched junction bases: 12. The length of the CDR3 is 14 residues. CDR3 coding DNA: TGTGCCATCACCTCCGGGACAGGGGGTGGAGAGCAGTACTTC. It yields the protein CAITSGTGGGEQYF.